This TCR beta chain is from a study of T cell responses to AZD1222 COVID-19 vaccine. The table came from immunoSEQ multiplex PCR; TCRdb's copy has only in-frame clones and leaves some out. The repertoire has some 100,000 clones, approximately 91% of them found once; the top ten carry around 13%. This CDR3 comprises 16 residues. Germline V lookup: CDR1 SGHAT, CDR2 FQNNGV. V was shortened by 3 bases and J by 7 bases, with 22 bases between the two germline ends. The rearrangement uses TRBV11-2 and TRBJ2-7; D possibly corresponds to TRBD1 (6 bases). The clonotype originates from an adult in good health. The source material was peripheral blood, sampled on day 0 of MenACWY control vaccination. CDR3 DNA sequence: TGTGCCAGCAGCTTCACCGGGACACCCACTACGGGGGAGCAGTACTTC. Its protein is CASSFTGTPTTGEQYF.